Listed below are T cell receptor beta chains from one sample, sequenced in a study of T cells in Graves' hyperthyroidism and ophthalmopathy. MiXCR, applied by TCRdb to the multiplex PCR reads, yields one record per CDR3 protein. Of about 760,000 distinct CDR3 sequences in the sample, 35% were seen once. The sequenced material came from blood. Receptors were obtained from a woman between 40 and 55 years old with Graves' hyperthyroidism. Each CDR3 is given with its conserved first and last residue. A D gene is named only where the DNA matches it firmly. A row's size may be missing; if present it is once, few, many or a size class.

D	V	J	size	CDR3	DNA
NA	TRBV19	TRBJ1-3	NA	CASSIAIDSGNTIYF	TGTGCCAGTAGTATAGCCATCGACTCTGGAAACACCATATATTTT
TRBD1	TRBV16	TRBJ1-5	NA	CASSPVDRAERQPQHF	TGTGCCAGCTCACCGGTAGACAGGGCGGAACGTCAGCCCCAGCATTTT
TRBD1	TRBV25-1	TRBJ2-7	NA	CASRRTGENYEQYF	TGTGCCAGCAGGAGGACAGGGGAAAACTACGAGCAGTACTTC
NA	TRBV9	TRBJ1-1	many	CASSVQGREAFF	TGTGCCAGCAGCGTACAGGGTAGAGAAGCTTTCTTT
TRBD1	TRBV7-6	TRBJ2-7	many	CASSFGTAMGEQYF	TGTGCCAGCAGCTTCGGGACAGCTATGGGGGAGCAGTACTTC
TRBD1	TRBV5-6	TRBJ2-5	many	CASSPMTGGETQYF	TGTGCCAGCAGCCCAATGACAGGGGGAGAGACCCAGTACTTC
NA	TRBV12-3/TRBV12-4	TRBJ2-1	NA	CASGLEVALDEQFF	TGTGCTAGTGGTTTGGAGGTTGCCCTCGATGAGCAGTTCTTC
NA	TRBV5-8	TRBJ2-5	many	CASSLARRASQETQYF	TGTGCCAGCAGCTTGGCGCGGCGAGCGTCACAAGAGACCCAGTACTTC
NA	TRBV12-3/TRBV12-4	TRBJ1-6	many	CASGQTGSHSPLHF	TGTGCCAGCGGTCAAACAGGGAGTCATTCACCCCTCCACTTT
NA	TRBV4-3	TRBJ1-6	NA	CAGSQEGQVWSPLHF	TGCGCCGGCAGCCAAGAAGGGCAGGTTTGGTCACCCCTCCACTTT
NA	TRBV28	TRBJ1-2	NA	CASTLQGYGYTF	TGTGCCAGCACCCTTCAAGGGTATGGCTACACCTTC
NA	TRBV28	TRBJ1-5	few	CASKGGDYSNQPQHF	TGTGCCAGCAAGGGCGGTGACTATAGCAATCAGCCCCAGCATTTT
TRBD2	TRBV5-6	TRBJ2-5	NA	CASSIAAGAGQETQYF	TGTGCCAGCAGTATCGCAGCGGGGGCCGGTCAAGAGACCCAGTACTTC
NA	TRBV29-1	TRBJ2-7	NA	CSLPSGQLRREQYF	TGCAGCTTGCCGTCGGGTCAGTTGCGTCGCGAGCAGTACTTC
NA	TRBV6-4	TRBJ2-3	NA	CASSEHSGGTQYF	TGTGCCAGCAGTGAACACTCGGGTGGTACGCAGTATTTT
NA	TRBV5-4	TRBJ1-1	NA	CGSSQWENTEAFF	TGCGGCAGCAGCCAATGGGAAAACACTGAAGCTTTCTTT
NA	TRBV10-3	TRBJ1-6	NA	CAISDQGTTGSPLHF	TGTGCCATCAGTGACCAAGGGACAACCGGTTCACCCCTCCACTTT
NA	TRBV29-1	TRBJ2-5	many	CSVTTGSAQYF	TGCAGCGTCACGACTGGATCGGCCCAGTACTTC
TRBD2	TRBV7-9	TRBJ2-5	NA	CASRRTSDQETQYF	TGTGCCAGCAGGAGAACTAGCGACCAAGAGACCCAGTACTTC
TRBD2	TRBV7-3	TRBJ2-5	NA	CASSPSPSVAGDLDF	TGTGCCAGCAGCCCTTCCCCATCAGTGGCGGGAGATCTGGACTTC
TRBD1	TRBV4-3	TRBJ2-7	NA	CASSHRQGSSYEQYF	TGCGCCAGCAGCCACCGACAGGGATCCTCCTACGAGCAGTACTTC
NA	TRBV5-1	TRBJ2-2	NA	CASSLEPGAGTGELFF	TGCGCCAGCAGCTTGGAGCCAGGGGCCGGCACCGGGGAGCTGTTTTTT
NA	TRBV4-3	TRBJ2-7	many	CASSLGGGQGPYEQYF	TGCGCCAGCAGCCTTGGCGGCGGTCAGGGGCCCTACGAGCAGTACTTC
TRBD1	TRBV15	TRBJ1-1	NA	CATSTSWGLHGTGATEAFF	TGTGCCACCAGCACCTCTTGGGGCCTTCATGGGACAGGGGCCACTGAAGCTTTCTTT
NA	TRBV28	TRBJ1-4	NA	CASSSTTGEKLFF	TGTGCCAGCAGTTCAACGACGGGTGAAAAACTGTTTTTT
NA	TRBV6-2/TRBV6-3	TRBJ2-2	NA	CASTRGWTGELFF	TGTGCCAGCACCCGGGGTTGGACCGGGGAGCTGTTTTTT
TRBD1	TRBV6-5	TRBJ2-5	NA	CASTTPGVRTGAETQYF	TGTGCCAGCACCACCCCGGGGGTGAGGACAGGGGCAGAGACCCAGTACTTC
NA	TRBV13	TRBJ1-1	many	CASSFLEGYTEAFF	TGTGCCAGCAGCTTCCTTGAAGGGTACACTGAAGCTTTCTTT
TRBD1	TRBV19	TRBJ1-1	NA	CASRGTQGATAFF	TGTGCCAGTAGGGGGACTCAGGGGGCAACGGCTTTCTTT
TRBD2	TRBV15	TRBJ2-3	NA	CATSTRLANTDTQYF	TGTGCCACCAGCACCCGACTAGCCAACACAGATACGCAGTATTTT
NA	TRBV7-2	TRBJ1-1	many	CASSIIGQSTEAFF	TGTGCCAGCAGCATAATCGGACAGAGCACTGAAGCTTTCTTT
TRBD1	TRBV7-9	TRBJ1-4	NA	CASSRATGTGEKLFF	TGTGCCAGCAGCCGTGCGACAGGGACGGGTGAAAAACTGTTTTTT
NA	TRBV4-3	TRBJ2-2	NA	CASSQERTDGELFF	TGCGCCAGCAGCCAAGAAAGGACGGACGGGGAGCTGTTTTTT
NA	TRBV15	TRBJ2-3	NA	CATSRPQDTQYF	TGTGCCACCAGCAGACCGCAAGATACGCAGTATTTT
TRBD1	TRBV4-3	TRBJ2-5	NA	CASSQKIGQVATQYF	TGCGCCAGCAGCCAGAAGATCGGACAGGTAGCGACCCAGTACTTC
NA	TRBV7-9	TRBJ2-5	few	CASSLARARGETQYF	TGTGCCAGCAGCTTAGCTAGGGCCAGGGGAGAGACCCAGTACTTC
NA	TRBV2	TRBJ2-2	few	CASSADGKRSNTGELFF	TGTGCCAGCAGCGCCGACGGGAAGCGGTCGAACACCGGGGAGCTGTTTTTT
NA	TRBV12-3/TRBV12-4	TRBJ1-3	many	CASSLGFSGNTIYF	TGTGCCAGCAGTTTAGGGTTCTCTGGAAACACCATATATTTT
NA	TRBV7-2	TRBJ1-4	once	CVSSIFSEKLFF	TGTGTCAGCAGCATTTTTTCTGAAAAACTGTTTTTT
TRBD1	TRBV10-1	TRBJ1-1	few	CATSQGAGTEAFF	TGCGCCACATCCCAGGGGGCTGGAACTGAAGCTTTCTTT
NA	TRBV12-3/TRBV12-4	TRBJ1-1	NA	CASSLQGVDTEAFF	TGTGCCAGCAGCCTACAGGGTGTGGACACTGAAGCTTTCTTT
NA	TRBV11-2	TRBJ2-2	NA	CASSYEGELFF	TGCGCCAGCAGCTATGAGGGGGAGCTGTTTTTT
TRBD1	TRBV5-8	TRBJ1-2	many	CASSERTGFGVYTF	TGTGCCAGCAGCGAAAGGACAGGGTTCGGCGTCTACACCTTC
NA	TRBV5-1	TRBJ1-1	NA	CASSSSGGYTEAFF	TGTGCCAGCAGTTCTAGTGGGGGTTACACTGAGGCTTTCTTT
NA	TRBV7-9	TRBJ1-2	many	CASSSQGFPNYGYTF	TGTGCCAGCAGCTCACAGGGATTCCCTAACTATGGCTACACCTTC
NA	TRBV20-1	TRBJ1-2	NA	CSTSLQDGYGYTF	TGCAGTACTAGTTTGCAGGACGGCTATGGCTACACCTTC
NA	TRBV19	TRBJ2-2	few	CATLPGQENTGELFF	TGTGCCACCCTCCCAGGTCAGGAGAACACCGGGGAGCTGTTTTTT
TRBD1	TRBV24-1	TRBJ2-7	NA	CASSLRRTGTYEQYF	TGTGCCAGCAGTTTAAGGCGGACAGGGACTTACGAGCAGTACTTC
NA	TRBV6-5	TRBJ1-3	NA	CASSYSTSGRNTIYF	TGTGCCAGCAGTTACTCCACCTCCGGTCGAAACACCATATATTTT
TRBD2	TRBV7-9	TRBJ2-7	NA	CASSPGTSWSGQYF	TGTGCCAGCAGCCCCGGGACTAGCTGGAGTGGGCAGTACTTC
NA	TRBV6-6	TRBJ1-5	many	CASRNPGEPQHF	TGTGCCAGCAGGAATCCAGGGGAGCCCCAGCATTTT
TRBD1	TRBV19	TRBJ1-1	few	CASSMDRGRLPEAFF	TGTGCCAGTAGTATGGACAGGGGGCGTTTACCTGAAGCTTTCTTT
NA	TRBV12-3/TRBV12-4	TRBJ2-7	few	CASSLEGSQVYEQYF	TGTGCCAGCAGTTTAGAAGGATCACAGGTCTACGAGCAGTACTTC
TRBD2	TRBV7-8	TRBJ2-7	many	CASRNSGRLSSYEQYF	TGTGCCAGCAGAAACAGCGGGAGGCTCAGCTCCTACGAGCAGTACTTC
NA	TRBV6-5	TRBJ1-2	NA	CASTGLLSGYTF	TGTGCCAGCACCGGACTGCTAAGCGGCTACACCTTC
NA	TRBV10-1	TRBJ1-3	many	CASSTGGSGNTIYF	TGCGCCAGCAGTACCGGAGGCTCTGGAAACACCATATATTTT
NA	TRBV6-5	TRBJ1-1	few	CASSYSSRWGRVTEAFF	TGTGCCAGCAGTTACTCGAGCCGTTGGGGAAGGGTCACTGAAGCTTTCTTT